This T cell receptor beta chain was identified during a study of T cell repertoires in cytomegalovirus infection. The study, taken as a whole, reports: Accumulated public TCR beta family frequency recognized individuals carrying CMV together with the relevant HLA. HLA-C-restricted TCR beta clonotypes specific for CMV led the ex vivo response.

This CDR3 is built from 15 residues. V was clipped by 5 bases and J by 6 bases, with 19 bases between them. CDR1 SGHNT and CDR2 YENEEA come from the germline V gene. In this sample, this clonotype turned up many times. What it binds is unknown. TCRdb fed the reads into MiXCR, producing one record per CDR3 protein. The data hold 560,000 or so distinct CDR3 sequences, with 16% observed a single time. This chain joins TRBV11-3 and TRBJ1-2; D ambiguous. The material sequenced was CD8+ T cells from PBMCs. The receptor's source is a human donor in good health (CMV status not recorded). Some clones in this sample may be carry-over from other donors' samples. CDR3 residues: CASSPDPVPLNGYTF. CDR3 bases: TGTGCCAGCAGCCCAGACCCGGTTCCCCTAAATGGCTACACCTTC.